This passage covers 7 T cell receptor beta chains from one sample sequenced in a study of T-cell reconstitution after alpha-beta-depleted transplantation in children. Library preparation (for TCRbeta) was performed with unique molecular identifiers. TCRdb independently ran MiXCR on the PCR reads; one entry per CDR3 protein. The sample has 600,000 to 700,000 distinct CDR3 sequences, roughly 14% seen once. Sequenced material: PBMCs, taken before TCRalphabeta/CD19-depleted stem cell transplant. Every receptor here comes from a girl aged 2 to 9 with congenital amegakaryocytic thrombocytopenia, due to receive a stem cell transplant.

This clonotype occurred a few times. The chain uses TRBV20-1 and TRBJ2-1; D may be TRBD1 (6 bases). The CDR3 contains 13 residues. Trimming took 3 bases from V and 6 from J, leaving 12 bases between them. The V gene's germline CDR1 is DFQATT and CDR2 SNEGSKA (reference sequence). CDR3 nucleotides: TGCAGTGCTAGGGGACAAAACTTCAATGAGCAGTTCTTC. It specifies CSARGQNFNEQFF.

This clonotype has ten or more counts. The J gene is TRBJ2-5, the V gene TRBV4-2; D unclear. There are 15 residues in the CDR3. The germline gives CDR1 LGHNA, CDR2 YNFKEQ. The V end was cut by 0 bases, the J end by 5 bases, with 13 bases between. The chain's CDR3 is CASSQDRKGMETQYF. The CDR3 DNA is TGTGCCAGCAGCCAAGATAGGAAAGGGATGGAGACCCAGTACTTC.

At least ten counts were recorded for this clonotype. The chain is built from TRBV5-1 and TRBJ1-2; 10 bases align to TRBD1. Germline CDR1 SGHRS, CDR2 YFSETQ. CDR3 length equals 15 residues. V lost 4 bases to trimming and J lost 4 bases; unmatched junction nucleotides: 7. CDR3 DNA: TGCGCCAGCAGCACTCCGGGACAGGGGAGCTATGGCTACACCTTC. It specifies CASSTPGQGSYGYTF.

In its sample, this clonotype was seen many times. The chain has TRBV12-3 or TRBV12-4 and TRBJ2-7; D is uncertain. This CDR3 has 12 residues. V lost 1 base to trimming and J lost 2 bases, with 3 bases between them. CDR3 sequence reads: CASSLVAYEQYF. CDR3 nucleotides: TGTGCCAGCAGTTTAGTAGCCTACGAGCAGTACTTC.

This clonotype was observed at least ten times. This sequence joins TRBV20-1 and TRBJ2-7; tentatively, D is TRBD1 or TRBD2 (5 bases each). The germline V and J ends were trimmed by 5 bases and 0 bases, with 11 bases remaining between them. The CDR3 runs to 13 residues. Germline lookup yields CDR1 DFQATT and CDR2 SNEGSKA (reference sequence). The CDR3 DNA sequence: TGCAGTGCTTACCGGGACGACTCCTACGAGCAGTACTTC. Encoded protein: CSAYRDDSYEQYF.

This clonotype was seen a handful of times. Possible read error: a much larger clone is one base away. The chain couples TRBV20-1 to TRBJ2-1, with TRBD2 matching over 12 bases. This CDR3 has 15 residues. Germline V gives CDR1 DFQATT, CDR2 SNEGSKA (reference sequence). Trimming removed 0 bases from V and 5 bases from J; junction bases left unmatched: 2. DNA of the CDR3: TGCAGTGCTAGAGATCCTAGCGGGAGGGACAATGAGCAGTTCTTC. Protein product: CSARDPSGRDNEQFF.

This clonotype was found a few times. Here the CDR3 reads CASSVAGGPYEQFF. In DNA, the CDR3 is TGCGCCAGCAGCGTAGCGGGAGGGCCCTATGAGCAGTTCTTC. The rearrangement uses TRBV5-1 and TRBJ2-1; 11 bases align to TRBD2. The CDR3 is 14 amino acids. V shed 4 bases, J shed 8 bases, and the junction held 5 bases outside the gene matches. Germline-derived CDR1 and CDR2 are SGHRS and YFSETQ.